This TCR beta chain was captured in a study of blood T cell repertoires in COVID-19. The overall study: Nucleic acid was either cDNA or gDNA, and it came from T cells, B-cell-depleted T cells, or PBMCs.

CDR1 is SGHVS and CDR2 is FQNEAQ in the germline V gene. Trimming took off 1 base at V and 6 bases at J, with 8 bases between the two ends. This CDR3 region has 13 residues. This clone was seen a few times. The same CDR3 is also encoded by other DNA sequences in this sample. Across 24 US areas, participants ranged in age from about 18 to 90 years. Cohorts were based on clinical histories the participants reported. Per the study methods: Estimates of nucleated cell counts were drawn from the amplification of reference gene primers. Produced via immunoSEQ multiplex PCR; TCRdb's table is partial and in-frame only. From that table come the V and J calls and clone size; the DNA was used to work out D and trimming. This table has about 430,000 clones, around 89% appearing once.

This rearrangement joins TRBV7-8 to TRBJ2-3; D unresolved. The source is a woman in her thirties with acute COVID-19. What was sequenced was PBMCs or T cells enriched from blood (not recorded which). Here the CDR3 reads CASSLVTPDTQYF. CDR3 coding DNA: TGTGCCAGCAGCTTAGTGACTCCGGATACGCAGTATTTT.